This TCR beta chain comes out of a study of T cell responses to AZD1222 COVID-19 vaccine. Study-level information: The analysis combined second doses at about 4 or about 12 weeks. General study points: Baseline seropositives among AZD1222 recipients totaled only five to seven. Nearly half of unique spike-specific TCRs reportedly avoided B.1.351 and B.1.1.7 mutated regions. Spike as a whole was targeted by vaccine-associated CD4 TCRs, dominant at 160-218 and 743-854.

The assay was immunoSEQ multiplex PCR, and TCRdb's table has in-frame clones only and misses some. Of about 150,000 clones in the sample, under 95% are singletons; the top ten hold approximately 2.1%. The germline V gene encodes CDR1 SGHDT and CDR2 YYEEEE. The V and J ends lost 0 bases and 5 bases respectively, with 16 bases between them. The CDR3 has 16 residues. As concerns this clone: Its antigen is undetermined.

The sample was peripheral blood, taken on day 0 of AZD1222 vaccination. The clonotype comes from an adult in good health. The chain combines TRBV5-6 with TRBJ2-3; D is ambiguous. CDR3 loop: CASSLAPLGRKDTQYF. The CDR3 DNA reads TGTGCCAGCAGCTTGGCCCCTCTAGGCCGGAAAGATACGCAGTATTTT.